This section outlines one T cell receptor beta chain sequence together with its context. This record belongs to a study of blood T cell repertoires in COVID-19. The wider study: Spain, Italy and the United States supplied samples that represented acute and convalescent COVID-19.

Profiled with immunoSEQ multiplex PCR; TCRdb holds only in-frame clones, not every one. The sample includes a few hundred thousand clones, more than 65% of them seen just once. Input material: peripheral blood. The receptor comes from a human donor in a cohort sampled during active COVID-19.

CDR3 nucleotides: TGTGCCAGCAGCCAAGAGGGCACTAGCTCCTACAATGAGCAGTTCTTC. Residues: CASSQEGTSSYNEQFF. V and J are TRBV3-1 (or the pseudogene TRBV3-2) and TRBJ2-1; possibly TRBD2 for D (5 bases). Between the trimmed V and J ends, which lost 0 bases and 0 bases, there was a span of 9 bases. Germline CDR1 is LGHDT and CDR2 is YNNKEL (reference sequence). The CDR3 extends over 16 amino acids.